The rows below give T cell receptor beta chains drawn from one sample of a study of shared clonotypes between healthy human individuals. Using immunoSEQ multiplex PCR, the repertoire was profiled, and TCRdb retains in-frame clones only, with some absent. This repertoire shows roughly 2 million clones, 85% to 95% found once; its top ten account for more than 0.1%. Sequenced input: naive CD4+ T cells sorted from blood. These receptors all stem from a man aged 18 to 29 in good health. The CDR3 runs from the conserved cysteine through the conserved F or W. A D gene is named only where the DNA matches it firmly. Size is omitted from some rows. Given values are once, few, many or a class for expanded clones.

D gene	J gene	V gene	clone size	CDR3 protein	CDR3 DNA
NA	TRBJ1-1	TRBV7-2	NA	CASTTWGRAFF	TGTGCCAGCACGACCTGGGGCAGGGCTTTCTTT
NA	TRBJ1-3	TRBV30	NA	CAWSVTGNTIYF	TGTGCCTGGAGTGTAACTGGAAACACCATATATTTT
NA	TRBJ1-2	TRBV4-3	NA	CASSQAAELNYGYTF	TGCGCCAGCAGCCAAGCGGCAGAACTCAACTATGGCTACACCTTC
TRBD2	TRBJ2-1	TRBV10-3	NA	CAIRENLAGGDTNEQFF	TGTGCCATCAGGGAAAACCTAGCGGGGGGCGACACCAATGAGCAGTTCTTC
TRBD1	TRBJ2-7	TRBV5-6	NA	CASSWGRTGISEQYF	TGTGCCAGCAGCTGGGGCCGGACAGGCATATCCGAGCAGTACTTC
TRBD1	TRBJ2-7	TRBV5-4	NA	CASQPTGDRAEQYF	TGTGCCAGTCAGCCGACAGGGGATAGGGCCGAGCAGTACTTC
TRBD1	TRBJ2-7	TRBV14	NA	CASSQGQGIYEQYF	TGTGCCAGCAGCCAGGGACAGGGGATCTACGAGCAGTACTTC
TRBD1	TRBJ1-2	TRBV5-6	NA	CASSPPGTGSPGGYTF	TGTGCCAGCAGCCCCCCCGGGACAGGTTCCCCTGGAGGCTACACCTTC
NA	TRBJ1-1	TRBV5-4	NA	CASSLTGLAEAFF	TGTGCCAGCAGCCTTACAGGGTTGGCTGAAGCTTTCTTT
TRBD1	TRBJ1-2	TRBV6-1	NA	CASRAYETGGYGYTF	TGTGCCAGCAGAGCCTACGAGACAGGGGGTTATGGCTACACCTTC
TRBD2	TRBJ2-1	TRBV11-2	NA	CASSSTSGGQHEQFF	TGTGCCAGCAGCTCGACTAGCGGGGGTCAGCATGAGCAGTTCTTC
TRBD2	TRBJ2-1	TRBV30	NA	CAWNGGAKAGVNNEQFF	TGTGCCTGGAATGGAGGGGCCAAGGCGGGGGTGAACAATGAGCAGTTCTTC
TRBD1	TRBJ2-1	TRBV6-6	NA	CASTGTGSGVKFF	TGTGCCAGCACCGGGACAGGGTCGGGTGTCAAGTTCTTC
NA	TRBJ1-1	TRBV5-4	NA	CASSSRGTMNTEAFF	TGTGCCAGCAGCTCCAGGGGCACGATGAACACTGAAGCTTTCTTT
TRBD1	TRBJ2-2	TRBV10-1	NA	CASSEGQGAGELFF	TGCGCCAGCAGTGAAGGGCAGGGGGCCGGGGAGCTGTTTTTT
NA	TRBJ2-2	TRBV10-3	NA	CAISGTVNTGELFF	TGTGCCATCAGCGGGACGGTTAACACCGGGGAGCTGTTTTTT
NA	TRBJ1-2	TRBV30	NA	CAWSSDRRYGYTF	TGTGCCTGGAGTTCCGACAGACGCTATGGCTACACCTTC
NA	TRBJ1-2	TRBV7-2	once	CASSFGQGAVSTF	NA
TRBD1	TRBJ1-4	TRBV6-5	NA	CASSYGGQGLYEKLFF	TGTGCCAGCAGTTACGGGGGACAGGGCTTGTATGAAAAACTGTTTTTT
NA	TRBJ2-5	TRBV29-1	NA	CSVSWGETQYF	TGCAGCGTCAGCTGGGGGGAGACCCAGTACTTC
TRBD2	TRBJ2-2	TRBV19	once	CASRTTSGGSSTGELFF	TGTGCCAGTAGGACGACTAGCGGTGGGTCGAGCACCGGGGAGCTGTTTTTT
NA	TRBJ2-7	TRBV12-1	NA	CASSPQRLASGYEQYF	TGTGCCAGCAGCCCTCAAAGACTAGCGAGTGGTTACGAGCAGTACTTC
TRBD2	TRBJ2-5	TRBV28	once	CASRDGTSGIMGTQYF	TGTGCCAGCAGGGATGGGACTAGCGGGATAATGGGGACCCAGTACTTC
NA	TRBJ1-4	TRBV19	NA	CASSGGTTNEKLFF	TGTGCCAGTAGCGGAGGGACGACAAATGAAAAACTGTTTTTT
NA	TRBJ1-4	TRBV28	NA	CASSQAELFF	TGTGCCAGCTCCCAGGCGGAACTGTTTTTT
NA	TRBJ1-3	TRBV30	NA	CAWSPEGFSGNTIYF	TGTGCCTGGAGTCCAGAAGGGTTCTCTGGAAACACCATATATTTT
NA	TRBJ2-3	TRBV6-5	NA	CASRSSTDTQYF	TGTGCCAGCAGATCAAGCACAGATACGCAGTATTTT
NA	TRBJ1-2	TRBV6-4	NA	CASRSGGGYTF	TGTGCCAGCAGGTCGGGCGGTGGCTACACCTTC
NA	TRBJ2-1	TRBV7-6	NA	CASSLFYPTGVSSYNNEQFF	TGTGCCAGCAGCCTCTTCTACCCGACAGGCGTTTCCTCCTACAACAATGAGCAGTTCTTC
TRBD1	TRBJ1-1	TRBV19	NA	CASSIVAGGEAFF	TGTGCCAGTAGTATAGTGGCAGGGGGAGAAGCTTTCTTT
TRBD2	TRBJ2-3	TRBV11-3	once	CASSSGTSGGDTQYF	TGTGCCAGCAGTTCCGGGACTAGCGGGGGAGATACGCAGTATTTT
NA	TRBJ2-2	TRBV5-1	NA	CASSLPARNTGELFF	TGCGCCAGCAGCCTTCCGGCGCGGAACACCGGGGAGCTGTTTTTT
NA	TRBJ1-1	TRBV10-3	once	CASSYQGNTEAFF	TGTGCCAGCAGTTACCAGGGGAACACTGAAGCTTTCTTT